Listed here is a single T cell receptor (beta chain). Produced via immunoSEQ multiplex PCR; TCRdb's table is partial and in-frame only. Of roughly 1,000,000 clones detected, approximately 80% appear once; the ten largest clones hold about 0.52%. CDR3 size: 17 residues. Germline values: CDR1 SGHTA, CDR2 FQGNSA. After removal of 5 bases from V and 0 bases from J, the junction contained 10 bases not matched to a gene. This sample was taken from a study of shared clonotypes between healthy human individuals. Study context: The study used three CD4 naive, three CD4 memory, two CD8 naive and one CD8 memory plate per donor.

Specimen: memory CD4+ T cells from PBMCs. Subset reported: CD45RA-negative fraction. The rearrangement uses TRBV7-2 and TRBJ1-3; 7 nucleotides agree with TRBD1. The TCR sequence derives from a man aged 18 to 35 in good health. Some clones in this sample may be carry-over from other donors' samples. The CDR3: CASSRTSGGYSGNTIYF. CDR3 DNA sequence: TGTGCCAGCAGCCGGACCTCAGGGGGATACTCTGGAAACACCATATATTTT.